Sequencing of this TCR beta chain was carried out in a study of preoperative IRX-2 immunotherapy in early breast cancer. Treatment described: preoperative locoregional IRX-2 cytokine immunotherapy. Samples came from a phase Ib trial of preoperative locoregional IRX-2 cytokine immunotherapy. CDR1 is SGHNT, CDR2 YENEEA, per germline. This CDR3 contains 17 residues. Trimming took 5 bases from V and 4 from J; bases not matched to a gene: 10. Profiled with immunoSEQ multiplex PCR; TCRdb holds only in-frame clones, not every one. The sample lists around 5,600 clones, 73% seen once, with roughly 15% in the top ten.

This TCR derives from a human donor with breast cancer. The source was tumor tissue, collected before IRX-2 immunotherapy. This rearrangement joins TRBV11-3 to TRBJ1-4, with TRBD1 identical over 10 bases. CDR3 DNA sequence: TGTGCCAGCAGCCCCCGGGACAGGGGATTTAGTAATGAAAAACTGTTTTTT. Its protein product is CASSPRDRGFSNEKLFF. Drawing the rest from reference TRBV11-3 and TRBJ1-4, the complete variable domain is EAGVVQSPRYKIIEKKQPVAFWCNPISGHNTLYWYLQNLGQGPELLIRYENEEAVDDSQLPKDRFSAERLKGVDSTLKIQPAELGDSAVYLCASSPRDRGFSNEKLFFGSGTQLSVL.